The next 8 T cell receptor beta chains were all read from a single sample in a study of cytomegalovirus exposure and HLA in healthy donors. PCR was performed using 60 Vbeta and 13 Jbeta primers. Clones were read by immunoSEQ multiplex PCR, and TCRdb kept only the in-frame ones, dropping some. Found here are 150,000 to 200,000 clones, approximately 83% of them singletons; the top ten hold approximately 9.4%. Sequenced sample: PBMCs. These receptors all stem from a young man in good health and CMV-seropositive.

The chain combines TRBV27 with TRBJ2-7, with D unclear. This CDR3 is 13 amino acids long. Germline V gives CDR1 MNHEY, CDR2 SMNVEV (reference sequence). Trimming left V 2 bases short and J 6 bases short, with 11 bases between. CDR3 loop: CASSLLVSGEQYF. The CDR3, as DNA: TGTGCCAGCAGTTTACTGGTTTCCGGCGAGCAGTACTTC.

The chain couples TRBV4-1 to TRBJ2-1; 10 nucleotides line up with TRBD2. V gave up 3 bases and J gave up 9 bases; unmatched junction bases: 2. Germline V CDR1 and CDR2: MGHRA, YSYEKL. The CDR3 totals 13 residues. CDR3: CASSHPSGGEQFF. The CDR3 DNA is TGCGCCAGCAGCCACCCTAGCGGGGGTGAGCAGTTCTTC.

A word on this clone: Germline and junction disagree at one end, which may indicate a read error. The V and J genes are TRBV27 and TRBJ2-7; 7 nucleotides match TRBD1. The CDR3 extends over 14 amino acids. CDR1 MNHEY and CDR2 SMNVEV come from the germline V gene (reference sequence). Here the CDR3 DNA reads TGTGCCAGCAGTGCAGGGGGTCTCTCCTCCGAGCAGTACTTC. This gives the protein CASSAGGLSSEQYF.

The rearrangement uses TRBV2 and TRBJ2-5; TRBD2 agrees at 10 bases. Germline CDR1 is SNHLY and CDR2 is FYNNEI. Trimming at V came to 2 bases and at J to 3 bases, leaving 3 bases not matched to a gene. There are 15 residues in the CDR3. The CDR3 nucleotides are TGTGCCAGCAGTGAAAAGCGGGGGGGGGAAGAGACCCAGTACTTC. This codes for CASSEKRGGEETQYF.

This rearrangement joins TRBV2 to TRBJ2-5; D is unresolved. From germline, CDR1 is SNHLY and CDR2 FYNNEI. V lost 8 bases and J lost 5, with 12 bases in between. This CDR3 has 12 residues. CDR3 loop: CASCEGRETQYF. The DNA of the CDR3 is TGTGCCAGCTGCGAAGGGCGGGAGACCCAGTACTTC.

This chain connects TRBV2 to TRBJ1-5, with 8 positions matching TRBD1. The ends lost 3 bases at V and 7 bases at J; junction bases unmatched: 8. Per the germline V gene, CDR1 is SNHLY and CDR2 is FYNNEI. CDR3 length: 15 residues. The CDR3 is CASSDRTGLSQPQHF. The CDR3 DNA is TGTGCCAGCAGTGACCGGACAGGGCTTAGCCAGCCCCAGCATTTT. The full variable domain, with the rest looked up from reference TRBV2 and TRBJ1-5, is EPEVTQTPSHQVTQMGQEVILRCVPISNHLYFYWYRQILGQKVEFLVSFYNNEISEKSEIFDDQFSVERPDGSNFTLKIRSTKLEDSAMYFCASSDRTGLSQPQHFGDGTRLSIL.

The rearrangement links TRBV5-1 to TRBJ2-5; 7 bases fit TRBD1. The germline CDR1 and CDR2 sequences are SGHRS and YFSETQ. V shed 3 bases, J shed 4 bases, and the junction held 6 bases outside the gene matches. The CDR3 sequence is 14 residues long. CDR3 DNA sequence: TGCGCCAGCAGCTCGACAGGGTCGGGAGAGACCCAGTACTTC. Residues: CASSSTGSGETQYF.

This chain uses TRBV9 with TRBJ2-1; TRBD2 matches at 7 bases. Germline CDR1 is SGDLS and CDR2 is YYNGEE. CDR3 length: 16 residues. The ends lost 0 bases at V and 10 bases at J; junction bases unmatched: 13. The CDR3 here is CASSVGSAGSWGEQFF. The CDR3 DNA sequence: TGTGCCAGCAGCGTAGGGTCAGCGGGGAGCTGGGGGGAGCAGTTCTTC.